Presented here are 19 T cell receptor beta chains from one specimen sequenced in a study of blood T cells in healthy people across ages. A second about 7 to 12 cycle PCR used barcoded and J-beta primers. TCRdb processed the 5' RACE reads anew with MiXCR; each CDR3 protein has one entry. Of 1.5 million to 2 million distinct CDR3 sequences in the sample, roughly 27% are singletons; the top ten hold roughly 8%. The source material was blood. Every receptor here comes from a woman in her twenties or thirties in good health.

In the case of this clonotype: Possible read error: a much larger clone is one base away. J is TRBJ1-2 and V is TRBV9; no reliable D call. Trimming cost V 1 base and J 4 bases, with 8 bases left between them. From germline, CDR1 is SGDLS and CDR2 YYNGEE. The CDR3 covers 13 residues. CDR3 sequence (DNA): TGTGCCAGCAGCGTACTAGGGTCCTATGGCTACACCTTC. Its translation: CASSVLGSYGYTF.

The CDR3 is CSARGGIPGELFF. For the CDR3, the DNA is TGCAGTGCTAGAGGGGGTATCCCCGGGGAGCTGTTTTTT. The rearrangement uses TRBV20-1 and TRBJ2-2; D is ambiguous. The V gene lost 1 base and the J gene lost 6 bases, with 9 bases spanning the gap. CDR3 length: 13 amino acids. Germline V gene sequence: CDR1 DFQATT, CDR2 SNEGSKA (reference sequence).

This clonotype was counted at least ten times. V is TRBV5-1 and J is TRBJ2-1; 9 bases align to TRBD2. The CDR3 spans 14 residues. V shed 0 bases, J shed 8 bases, and the junction held 3 bases outside the gene matches. Germline lookup yields CDR1 SGHRS and CDR2 YFSETQ. In DNA form, the CDR3 reads TGCGCCAGCAGCTTGGCCGCTAGCGGGGATGAGCAGTTCTTC. Translating it yields CASSLAASGDEQFF.

This clonotype has ten or more counts. The chain carries TRBV5-1 and TRBJ2-1; weak D call: TRBD2 (6 bases). In germline, CDR1 is SGHRS, CDR2 YFSETQ. V was trimmed by 0 bases and J by 5 bases, leaving 12 bases between them. The CDR3 is 15 residues long. The DNA for the CDR3 is TGCGCCAGCAGCTTGGTTAGCGGCGGAAACAATGAGCAGTTCTTC. Protein sequence: CASSLVSGGNNEQFF.

This clonotype was seen at least ten times. The rearrangement links TRBV6-5 to TRBJ2-7; perhaps TRBD2 as D (6 bases). Trimming removed 5 bases at V and 7 bases at J, with 21 bases between. The CDR3 contains 15 residues. Germline CDR1 and CDR2: MNHEY and SVGAGI. DNA for the CDR3: TGTGCCAGCAGTCCCCGGGGAGGAGGCAAATCGGAGCAGTACTTC. It codes for CASSPRGGGKSEQYF.

This clonotype was counted many times. The V and J genes are TRBV6-2 or TRBV6-3 and TRBJ2-7; D call uncertain. V was trimmed by 6 bases and J by 2 bases, leaving 14 bases between them. This CDR3 is built from 14 residues. Germline V gene lookup returns CDR1 MNHEY and CDR2 SVGEGT. This CDR3 reads CASRRPEVTYEQYF. CDR3 coding DNA: TGTGCCAGCAGGCGCCCGGAAGTCACCTACGAGCAGTACTTC.

Comment on this clonotype: At one of its ends the junction is not consistent with the germline gene, which may arise from a read error. This chain uses TRBV2 with TRBJ2-5; 10 bases line up with TRBD2. This CDR3 is built from 14 residues. Germline V lookup: CDR1 SNHLY, CDR2 FYNNEI. In nucleotides, the CDR3 is TGTTCCAGCAGTGAGCGGGAGGGTCGCAAGACCCAGTACTTC. It translates to CSSSEREGRKTQYF.

CDR3 sequence (DNA): TGCGCCAGCAGTTTTGACAACGCTAACATTCAGTACTTC. It yields the protein CASSFDNANIQYF. The V gene is TRBV5-1, the J gene TRBJ2-4; D ambiguous. Germline V gene data show CDR1 as SGHRS and CDR2 as YFSETQ. The CDR3 has 13 amino acids. With 5 bases removed from V and 7 bases from J, the gap between germline ends came to 13 bases.

This sequence joins TRBV12-3 or TRBV12-4 and TRBJ1-2; the match to TRBD1 covers 9 bases. The CDR3 spans 13 residues. V lost 10 bases to trimming and J lost 2 bases; unmatched junction nucleotides: 5. The CDR3 sequence: CAMGQGGNYGYTF. Written as DNA, the CDR3 is TGTGCCATGGGACAGGGAGGGAACTATGGCTACACCTTC.

The rearrangement joins TRBV20-1 to TRBJ1-1; D not certain. V dropped 6 bases and J dropped 1 base, with 18 bases sitting between them. CDR1 is DFQATT, CDR2 SNEGSKA, per germline (reference sequence). This CDR3 region has 15 residues. The CDR3, as DNA: TGCAGTGCCCCCGCAGCCGGGGTGGGGAACACTGAAGCTTTCTTT. Amino acids: CSAPAAGVGNTEAFF.

This clonotype was seen a handful of times. The chain has TRBV18 and TRBJ2-1, with 7 bases aligning to TRBD2. Germline assignment: CDR1 KGHSH and CDR2 LQKENI. The CDR3 runs 16 residues. J gave up 3 bases and V 0 bases, and 5 bases lay outside the gene matches. The CDR3 sequence is CASSPPGGEIYNEQFF. The CDR3 DNA reads TGTGCCAGCTCACCACCGGGAGGGGAAATCTACAATGAGCAGTTCTTC.

This clonotype was observed at least ten times. The chain joins TRBV7-9 to TRBJ2-1; D is ambiguous. CDR3 size: 12 residues. Trimming removed 3 bases from V and 5 bases from J, with 5 bases in between. Germline-derived CDR1 and CDR2 are SEHNR and FQNEAQ (reference sequence). CDR3 loop: CASSLRHNEQFF. The CDR3 DNA is TGTGCCAGCAGCTTGCGGCACAATGAGCAGTTCTTC. The full variable domain, with the rest looked up from reference TRBV7-9 and TRBJ2-1, is DTGVSQNPRHKITKRGQNVTFRCDPISEHNRLYWYRQTLGQGPEFLTYFQNEAQLEKSRLLSDRFSAERPKGSFSTLEIQRTEQGDSAMYLCASSLRHNEQFFGPGTRLTVL.

Ten or more counts support this clonotype. This sequence joins TRBV20-1 and TRBJ2-5; D is ambiguous. This CDR3 has 11 amino acids. V was shortened by 5 bases and J by 4 bases, with 8 bases between the two germline ends. The germline V gene has CDR1 DFQATT and CDR2 SNEGSKA (reference sequence). CDR3 sequence: CSAPHGETQYF. The CDR3 DNA follows: TGCAGTGCTCCCCATGGAGAGACCCAGTACTTC.

This chain uses TRBV18 with TRBJ2-1; no clear D gene. The CDR3 sequence is 15 residues long. Germline values: CDR1 KGHSH, CDR2 LQKENI. Trimming took 5 bases from V and 8 from J, leaving 19 bases between them. The CDR3 DNA reads TGTGCCAGCTCAACAAGTGTTACCCCAATGGATGAGCAGTTCTTC. Protein: CASSTSVTPMDEQFF.

At least ten counts were recorded for this clonotype. This sequence joins TRBV5-1 and TRBJ2-3; D unclear. The CDR3 totals 14 residues. V was pared by 0 bases and J by 0 bases, with 5 bases between. CDR1 and CDR2 from the germline V gene are SGHRS and YFSETQ. This CDR3 reads CASSLDTSTDTQYF. The CDR3 DNA reads TGCGCCAGCAGCTTGGACACTAGCACAGATACGCAGTATTTT.

The rearrangement links TRBV20-1 to TRBJ2-1, with unresolved D. The CDR3 is made up of 15 amino acids. Germline loops: CDR1 DFQATT, CDR2 SNEGSKA (reference sequence). Trimming removed 3 bases at V and 8 bases at J, with 20 bases between. The CDR3 sequence: CSASVISASRDEQFF. Written as DNA, the CDR3 is TGCAGTGCTAGTGTAATTTCGGCTAGTAGGGATGAGCAGTTCTTC.

The rearrangement uses TRBV9 and TRBJ1-2, with D unresolved. V dropped 0 bases and J dropped 8 bases, with 11 bases sitting between them. The CDR3 has 13 amino acids. Germline lookup yields CDR1 SGDLS and CDR2 YYNGEE. The CDR3 DNA is TGTGCCAGCAGCGTAGCAGAGGCGCTCGGCTACACCTTC. Protein sequence: CASSVAEALGYTF.

This clonotype appeared a few times. The J gene is TRBJ1-5, the V gene TRBV20-1; 9 nucleotides line up with TRBD1. Germline loops: CDR1 DFQATT, CDR2 SNEGSKA (reference sequence). V was clipped by 3 bases and J by 6 bases; unmatched bases: 6. The CDR3 sequence is 14 residues long. The CDR3 sequence is CSARQQGARQPQHF. In DNA form, the CDR3 reads TGCAGTGCTAGGCAACAGGGGGCCCGTCAGCCCCAGCATTTT.

This chain uses TRBV5-1 with TRBJ2-1; 8 bases map to TRBD2. Germline assignment: CDR1 SGHRS and CDR2 YFSETQ. The trim removed 0 bases at V and 8 bases at J, leaving 10 bases unmatched. There are 16 residues in the CDR3. CDR3 nucleotide sequence: TGCGCCAGCAGCTTGGTAGCCGGGACTAGAGTGGATGAGCAGTTCTTC. It encodes CASSLVAGTRVDEQFF. The full variable domain, with the rest looked up from reference TRBV5-1 and TRBJ2-1, is KAGVTQTPRYLIKTRGQQVTLSCSPISGHRSVSWYQQTPGQGLQFLFEYFSETQRNKGNFPGRFSGRQFSNSRSEMNVSTLELGDSALYLCASSLVAGTRVDEQFFGPGTRLTVL.